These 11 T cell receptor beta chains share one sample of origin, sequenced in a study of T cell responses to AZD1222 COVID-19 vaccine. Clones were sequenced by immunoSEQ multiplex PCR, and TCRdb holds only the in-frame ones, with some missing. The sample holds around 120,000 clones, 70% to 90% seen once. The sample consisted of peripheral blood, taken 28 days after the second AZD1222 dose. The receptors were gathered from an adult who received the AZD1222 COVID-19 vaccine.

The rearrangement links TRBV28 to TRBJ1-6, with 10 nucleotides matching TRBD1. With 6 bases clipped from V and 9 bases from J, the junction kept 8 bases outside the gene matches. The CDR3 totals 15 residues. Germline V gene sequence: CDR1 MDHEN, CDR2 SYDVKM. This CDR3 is CASRRPTGGGSPLHF. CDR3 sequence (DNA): TGTGCCAGCAGACGACCGACAGGGGGCGGTTCACCCCTCCACTTT.

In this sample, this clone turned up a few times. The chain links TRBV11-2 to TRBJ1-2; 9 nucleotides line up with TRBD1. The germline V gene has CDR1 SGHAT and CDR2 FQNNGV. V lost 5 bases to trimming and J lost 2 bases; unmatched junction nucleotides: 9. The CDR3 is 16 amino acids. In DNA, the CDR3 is TGTGCCAGCAGCAGAGGGACAGGGTATGCGAACTATGGCTACACCTTC. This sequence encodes CASSRGTGYANYGYTF.

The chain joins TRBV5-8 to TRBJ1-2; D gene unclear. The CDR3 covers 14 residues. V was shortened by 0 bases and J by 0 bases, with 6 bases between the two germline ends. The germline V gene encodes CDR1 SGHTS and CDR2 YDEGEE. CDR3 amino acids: CASSLGRTNYGYTF. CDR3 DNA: TGTGCCAGCAGCTTGGGCAGGACTAACTATGGCTACACCTTC.

CDR3 coding DNA: TGTGCCAGCAGTTACTCGGGCGGGGGTAACGACGAGCAGTACTTC. Translation: CASSYSGGGNDEQYF. The genes are TRBV6-5 and TRBJ2-7; 7 positions match TRBD2. V was pared by 0 bases and J by 5 bases, with 7 bases of the junction left unmatched. CDR1 is MNHEY and CDR2 is SVGAGI in the germline V gene. There are 15 residues in the CDR3.

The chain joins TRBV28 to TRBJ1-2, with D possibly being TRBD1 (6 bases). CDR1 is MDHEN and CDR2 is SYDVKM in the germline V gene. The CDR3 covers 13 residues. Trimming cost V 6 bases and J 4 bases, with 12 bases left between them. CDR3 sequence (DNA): TGTGCCAGCAGGCCCCAGGGGCGCTATGGCTACACCTTC. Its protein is CASRPQGRYGYTF.

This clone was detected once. CDR3 loop: CASSLRQSYEQYF. The CDR3 coding sequence is TGTGCCAGCAGCTTACGGCAGAGCTACGAGCAGTACTTC. This chain links TRBV5-5 with TRBJ2-7; no clear D. V was clipped by 2 bases and J by 3 bases, with 9 bases between them. Germline V gene lookup returns CDR1 SGHKS and CDR2 YYEKEE (reference sequence). This CDR3 comprises 13 residues.

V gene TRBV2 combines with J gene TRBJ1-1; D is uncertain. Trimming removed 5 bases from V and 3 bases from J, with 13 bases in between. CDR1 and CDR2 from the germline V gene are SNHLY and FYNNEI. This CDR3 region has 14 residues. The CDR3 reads CASSFLSGDTEAFF. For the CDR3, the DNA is TGTGCCAGCAGTTTCCTATCCGGGGACACTGAAGCTTTCTTT.

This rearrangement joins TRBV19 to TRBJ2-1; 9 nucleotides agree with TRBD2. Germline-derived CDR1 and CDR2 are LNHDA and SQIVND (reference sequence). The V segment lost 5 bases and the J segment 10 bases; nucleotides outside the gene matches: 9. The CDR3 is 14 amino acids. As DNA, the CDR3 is TGTGCCAGTAGTCCCTCAAGCGGGAGGAAAGAGCAGTTCTTC. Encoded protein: CASSPSSGRKEQFF.

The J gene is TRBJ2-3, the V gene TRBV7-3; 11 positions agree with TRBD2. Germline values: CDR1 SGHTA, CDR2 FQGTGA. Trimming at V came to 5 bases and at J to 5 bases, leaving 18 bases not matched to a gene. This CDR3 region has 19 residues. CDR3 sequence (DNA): TGTGCCAGCAGCCATAGACCGAGCGGTAGCGGGAGGGCCAAAGATACGCAGTATTTT. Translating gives CASSHRPSGSGRAKDTQYF.

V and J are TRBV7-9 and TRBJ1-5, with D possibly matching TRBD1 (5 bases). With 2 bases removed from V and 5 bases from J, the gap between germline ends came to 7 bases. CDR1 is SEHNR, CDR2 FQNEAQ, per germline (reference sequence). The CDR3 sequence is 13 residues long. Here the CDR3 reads CASSLKGDQPQHF. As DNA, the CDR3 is TGTGCCAGCAGCTTAAAAGGGGATCAGCCCCAGCATTTT.

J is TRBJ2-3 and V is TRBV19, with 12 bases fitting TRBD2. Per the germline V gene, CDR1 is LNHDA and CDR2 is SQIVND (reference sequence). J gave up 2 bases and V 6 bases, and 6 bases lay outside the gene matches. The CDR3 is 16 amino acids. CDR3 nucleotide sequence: TGTGCCAGTAGACCACGGACTAGCGGGATCACAGATACGCAGTATTTT. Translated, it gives CASRPRTSGITDTQYF.